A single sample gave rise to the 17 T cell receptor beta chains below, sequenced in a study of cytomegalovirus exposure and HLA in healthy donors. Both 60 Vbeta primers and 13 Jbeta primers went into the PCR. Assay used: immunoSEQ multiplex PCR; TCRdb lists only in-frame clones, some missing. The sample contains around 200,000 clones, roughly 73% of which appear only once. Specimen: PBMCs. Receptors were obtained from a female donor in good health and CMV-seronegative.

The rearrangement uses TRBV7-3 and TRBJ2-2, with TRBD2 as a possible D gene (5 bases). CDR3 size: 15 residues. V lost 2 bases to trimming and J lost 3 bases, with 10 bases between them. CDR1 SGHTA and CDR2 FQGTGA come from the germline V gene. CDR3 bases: TGTGCCAGCAGCTTAGTCCCGGGATACACCGGGGAGCTGTTTTTT. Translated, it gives CASSLVPGYTGELFF.

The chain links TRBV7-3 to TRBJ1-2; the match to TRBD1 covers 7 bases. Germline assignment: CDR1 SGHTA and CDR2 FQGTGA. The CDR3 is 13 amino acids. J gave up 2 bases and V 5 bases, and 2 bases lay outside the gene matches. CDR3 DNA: TGTGCCAGCAGCCAGGACAGGAACTATGGCTACACCTTC. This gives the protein CASSQDRNYGYTF.

The CDR3: CASRTGGGNQPQHF. CDR3 nucleotide sequence: TGTGCCAGCAGGACAGGGGGCGGCAATCAGCCCCAGCATTTT. This sequence joins TRBV6-5 and TRBJ1-5, with 10 bases matching TRBD1. There are 14 residues in the CDR3. Germline V gene data show CDR1 as MNHEY and CDR2 as SVGAGI. The ends lost 6 bases at V and 2 bases at J; junction bases unmatched: 1.

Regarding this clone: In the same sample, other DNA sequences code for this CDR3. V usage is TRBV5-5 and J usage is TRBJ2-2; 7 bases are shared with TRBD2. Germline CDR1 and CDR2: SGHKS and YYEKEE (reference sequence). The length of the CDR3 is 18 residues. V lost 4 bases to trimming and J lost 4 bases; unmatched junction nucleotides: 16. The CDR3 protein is CASSPLPGGRGGTGELFF. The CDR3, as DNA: TGTGCCAGCAGCCCGTTACCGGGGGGACGGGGTGGCACCGGGGAGCTGTTTTTT.

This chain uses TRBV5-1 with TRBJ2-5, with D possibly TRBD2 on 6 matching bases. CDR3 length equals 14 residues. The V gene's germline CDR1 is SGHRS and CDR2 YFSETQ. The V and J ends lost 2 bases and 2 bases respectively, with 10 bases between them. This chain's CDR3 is CASSFSGQQETQYF. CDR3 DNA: TGCGCCAGCAGCTTTAGCGGCCAACAAGAGACCCAGTACTTC.

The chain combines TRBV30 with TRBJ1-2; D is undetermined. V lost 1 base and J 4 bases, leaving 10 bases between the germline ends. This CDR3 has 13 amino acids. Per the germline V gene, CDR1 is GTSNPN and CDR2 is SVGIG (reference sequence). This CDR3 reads CAWSARAGYGYTF. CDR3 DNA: TGTGCCTGGAGTGCGCGCGCGGGCTATGGCTACACCTTC.

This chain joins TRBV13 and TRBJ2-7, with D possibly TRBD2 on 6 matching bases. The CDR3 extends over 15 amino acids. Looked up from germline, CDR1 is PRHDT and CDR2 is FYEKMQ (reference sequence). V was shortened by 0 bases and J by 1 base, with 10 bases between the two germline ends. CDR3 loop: CASSLGRDLSYEQYF. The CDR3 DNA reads TGTGCCAGCAGCTTAGGCCGGGACTTGTCCTACGAGCAGTACTTC.

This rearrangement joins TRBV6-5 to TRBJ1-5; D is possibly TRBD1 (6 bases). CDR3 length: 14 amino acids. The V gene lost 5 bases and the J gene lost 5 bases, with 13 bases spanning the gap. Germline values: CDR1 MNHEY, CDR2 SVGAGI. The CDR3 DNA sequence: TGTGCCAGCAGTGTGGGGGACACCTATCAGCCCCAGCATTTT. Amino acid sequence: CASSVGDTYQPQHF.

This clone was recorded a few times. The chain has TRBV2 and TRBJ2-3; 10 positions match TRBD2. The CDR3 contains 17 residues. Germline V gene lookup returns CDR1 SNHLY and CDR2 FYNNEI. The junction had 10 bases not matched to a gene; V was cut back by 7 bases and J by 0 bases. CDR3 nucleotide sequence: TGTGCCAGCAATACAGCGGGGGGGAACCCTAGCACAGATACGCAGTATTTT. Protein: CASNTAGGNPSTDTQYF.

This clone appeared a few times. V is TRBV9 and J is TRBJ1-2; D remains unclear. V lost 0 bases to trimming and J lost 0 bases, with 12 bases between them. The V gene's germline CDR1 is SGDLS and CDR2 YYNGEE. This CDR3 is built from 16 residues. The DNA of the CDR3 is TGTGCCAGCAGCGTAGAAAGTGGAGTTCCTAACTATGGCTACACCTTC. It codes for CASSVESGVPNYGYTF.

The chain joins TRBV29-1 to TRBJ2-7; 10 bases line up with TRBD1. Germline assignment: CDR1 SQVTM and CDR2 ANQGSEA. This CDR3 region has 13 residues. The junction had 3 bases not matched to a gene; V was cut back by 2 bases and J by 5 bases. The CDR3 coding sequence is TGCAGCGTTGAAAAGGACAGGGGGGACGAGCAGTACTTC. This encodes CSVEKDRGDEQYF.

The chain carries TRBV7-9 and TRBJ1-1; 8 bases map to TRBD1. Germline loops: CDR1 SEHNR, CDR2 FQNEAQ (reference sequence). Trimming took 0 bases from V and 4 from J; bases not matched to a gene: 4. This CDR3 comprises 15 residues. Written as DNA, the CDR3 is TGTGCCAGCAGCTTAGCAACCGGGACAGGCACTGAAGCTTTCTTT. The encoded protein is CASSLATGTGTEAFF. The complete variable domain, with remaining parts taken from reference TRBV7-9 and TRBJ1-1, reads DTGVSQNPRHKITKRGQNVTFRCDPISEHNRLYWYRQTLGQGPEFLTYFQNEAQLEKSRLLSDRFSAERPKGSFSTLEIQRTEQGDSAMYLCASSLATGTGTEAFFGQGTRLTVV.

CDR3 sequence: CASSLGFQRGGKSEQFF. The CDR3 DNA follows: TGTGCCAGCAGCTTAGGGTTCCAGCGGGGGGGTAAGAGTGAGCAGTTCTTC. The chain has TRBV11-3 and TRBJ2-1, with TRBD2 matching over 10 bases. J gave up 9 bases and V 1 base, and 12 bases lay outside the gene matches. Germline V gene data show CDR1 as SGHNT and CDR2 as YENEEA. CDR3 size: 17 residues.

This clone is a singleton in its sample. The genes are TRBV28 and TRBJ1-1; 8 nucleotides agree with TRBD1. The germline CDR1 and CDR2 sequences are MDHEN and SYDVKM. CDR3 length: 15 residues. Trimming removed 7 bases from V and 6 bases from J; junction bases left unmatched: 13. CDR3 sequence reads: CASTGQGAGKAEAFF. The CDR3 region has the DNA TGTGCCAGCACCGGGCAGGGGGCAGGGAAAGCTGAAGCTTTCTTT.

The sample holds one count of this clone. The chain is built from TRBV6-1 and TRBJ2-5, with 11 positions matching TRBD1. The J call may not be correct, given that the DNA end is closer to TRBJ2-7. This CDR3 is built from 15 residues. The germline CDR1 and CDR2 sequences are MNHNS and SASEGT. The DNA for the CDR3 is TGTGCCAGCAGTAGGGGACAGGGGGTTCCCTACGAGCAGTACTTC. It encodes CASSRGQGVPYEQYF.

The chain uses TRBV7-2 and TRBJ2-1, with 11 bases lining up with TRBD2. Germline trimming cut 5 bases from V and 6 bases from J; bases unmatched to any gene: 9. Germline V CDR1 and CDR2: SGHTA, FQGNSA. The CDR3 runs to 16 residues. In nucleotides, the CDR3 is TGTGCCAGCAGCGTTCCGGGACTAGCGGCTTTCAATGAGCAGTTCTTC. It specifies CASSVPGLAAFNEQFF.

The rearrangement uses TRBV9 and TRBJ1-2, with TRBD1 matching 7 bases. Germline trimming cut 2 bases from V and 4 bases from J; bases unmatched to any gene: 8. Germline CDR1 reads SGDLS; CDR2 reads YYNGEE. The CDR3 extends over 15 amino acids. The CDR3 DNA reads TGTGCCAGCAGCGTGACGACAGGGTCGAGCTATGGCTACACCTTC. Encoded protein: CASSVTTGSSYGYTF.